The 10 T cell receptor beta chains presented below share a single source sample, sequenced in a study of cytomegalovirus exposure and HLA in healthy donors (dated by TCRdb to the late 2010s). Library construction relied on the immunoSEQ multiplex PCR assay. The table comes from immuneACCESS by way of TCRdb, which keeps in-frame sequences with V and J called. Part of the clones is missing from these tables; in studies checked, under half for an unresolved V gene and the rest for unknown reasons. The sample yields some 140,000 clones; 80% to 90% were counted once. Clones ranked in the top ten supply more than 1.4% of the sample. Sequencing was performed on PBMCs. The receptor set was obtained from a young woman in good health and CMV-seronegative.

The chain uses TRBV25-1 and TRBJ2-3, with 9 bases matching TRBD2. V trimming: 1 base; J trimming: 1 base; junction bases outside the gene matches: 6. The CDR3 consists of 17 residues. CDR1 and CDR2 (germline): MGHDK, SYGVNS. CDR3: CASSESAVAGGTDTQYF. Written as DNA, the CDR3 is TGTGCCAGCAGTGAATCAGCGGTAGCGGGGGGCACAGATACGCAGTATTTT.

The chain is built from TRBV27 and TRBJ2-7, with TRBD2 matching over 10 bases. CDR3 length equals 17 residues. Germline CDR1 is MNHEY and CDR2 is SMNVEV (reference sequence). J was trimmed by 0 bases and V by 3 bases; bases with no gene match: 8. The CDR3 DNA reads TGTGCCAGCAGTTTGCGGCAGCGGGGGGGAATCTCCTACGAGCAGTACTTC. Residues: CASSLRQRGGISYEQYF.

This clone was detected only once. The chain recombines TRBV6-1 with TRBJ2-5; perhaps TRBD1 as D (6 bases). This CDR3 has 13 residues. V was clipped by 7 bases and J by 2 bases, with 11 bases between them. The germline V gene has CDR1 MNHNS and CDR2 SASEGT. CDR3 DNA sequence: TGTGCCAGCAAACTAGGACAGCAAGAGACCCAGTACTTC. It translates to CASKLGQQETQYF.

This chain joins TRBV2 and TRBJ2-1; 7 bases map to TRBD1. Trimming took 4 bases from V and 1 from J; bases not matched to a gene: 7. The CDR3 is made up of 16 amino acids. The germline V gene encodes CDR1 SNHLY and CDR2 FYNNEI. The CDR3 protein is CASSGDSESSYNEQFF. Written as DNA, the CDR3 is TGTGCCAGCAGTGGGGACAGTGAATCATCCTACAATGAGCAGTTCTTC.

CDR3 sequence reads: CASSIASSVRTGELFF. In DNA form, the CDR3 reads TGTGCCAGTAGTATAGCGTCCTCGGTGCGAACCGGGGAGCTGTTTTTT. The chain carries TRBV19 and TRBJ2-2; D not resolved. Germline V lookup: CDR1 LNHDA, CDR2 SQIVND (reference sequence). Trimming took off 1 base at V and 5 bases at J, with 14 bases between the two ends. The CDR3 extends over 16 amino acids.

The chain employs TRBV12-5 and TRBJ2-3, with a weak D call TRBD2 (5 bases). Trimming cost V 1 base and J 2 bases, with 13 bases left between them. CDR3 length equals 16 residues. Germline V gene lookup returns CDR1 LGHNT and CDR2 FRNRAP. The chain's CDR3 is CASGLGTDLATDTQYF. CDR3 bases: TGTGCTAGTGGTTTGGGGACGGACTTAGCCACAGATACGCAGTATTTT.

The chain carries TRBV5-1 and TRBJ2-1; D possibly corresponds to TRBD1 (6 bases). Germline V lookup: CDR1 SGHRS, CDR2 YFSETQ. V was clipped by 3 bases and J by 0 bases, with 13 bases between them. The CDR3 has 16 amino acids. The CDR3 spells CASSSLTGSSYNEQFF. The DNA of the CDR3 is TGCGCCAGCAGCTCCCTGACAGGATCCTCCTACAATGAGCAGTTCTTC.

DNA for the CDR3: TGTGCCAGCAGTCTCAGCGGGGGGGACACAGATACGCAGTATTTT. Amino acid sequence: CASSLSGGDTDTQYF. This chain connects TRBV6-5 to TRBJ2-3; TRBD2 aligns across 10 bases. The CDR3 runs 15 residues. CDR1 is MNHEY and CDR2 is SVGAGI in the germline V gene. With 5 bases clipped from V and 2 bases from J, the junction kept 4 bases outside the gene matches.

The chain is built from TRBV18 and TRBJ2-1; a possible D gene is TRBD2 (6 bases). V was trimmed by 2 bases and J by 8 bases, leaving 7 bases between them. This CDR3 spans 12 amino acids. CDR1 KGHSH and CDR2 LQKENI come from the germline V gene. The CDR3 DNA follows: TGTGCCAGCTCACCATCGGGGGATGAGCAGTTCTTC. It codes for CASSPSGDEQFF.

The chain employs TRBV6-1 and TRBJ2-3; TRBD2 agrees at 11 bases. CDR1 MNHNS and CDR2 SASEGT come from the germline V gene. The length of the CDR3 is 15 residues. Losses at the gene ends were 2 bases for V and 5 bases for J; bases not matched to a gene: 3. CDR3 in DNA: TGTGCCAGCAGTGAAATAGCGGGGGGGCAAGATACGCAGTATTTT. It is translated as CASSEIAGGQDTQYF.